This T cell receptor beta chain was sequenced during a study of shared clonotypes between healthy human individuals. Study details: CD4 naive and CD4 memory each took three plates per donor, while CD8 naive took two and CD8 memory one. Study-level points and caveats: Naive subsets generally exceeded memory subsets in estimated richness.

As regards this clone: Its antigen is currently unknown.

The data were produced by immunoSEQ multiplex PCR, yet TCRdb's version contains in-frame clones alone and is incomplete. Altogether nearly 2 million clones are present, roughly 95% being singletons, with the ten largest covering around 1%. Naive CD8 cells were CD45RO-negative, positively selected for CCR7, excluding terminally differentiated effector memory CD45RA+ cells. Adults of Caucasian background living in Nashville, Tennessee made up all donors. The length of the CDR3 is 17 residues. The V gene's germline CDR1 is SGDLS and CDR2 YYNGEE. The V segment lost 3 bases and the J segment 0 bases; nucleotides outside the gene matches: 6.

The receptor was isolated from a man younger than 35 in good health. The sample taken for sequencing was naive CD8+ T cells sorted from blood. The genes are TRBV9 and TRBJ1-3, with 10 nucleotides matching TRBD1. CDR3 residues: CASSAGTGESSGNTIYF. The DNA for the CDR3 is TGTGCCAGCAGCGCCGGGACAGGGGAAAGCTCTGGAAACACCATATATTTT.